This passage covers 15 T cell receptor beta chains from one sample sequenced in a study of cytomegalovirus exposure and HLA in healthy donors. PCR employed 60 Vbeta and 13 Jbeta primers. Generated by immunoSEQ multiplex PCR, the TCRdb table keeps only in-frame clones and is missing some. The sample lists approximately 39,000 clones, nearly 70% seen once, with 6.5% in the top ten. The specimen was PBMCs. These receptors were collected from a young man in good health and CMV-seronegative.

The chain has TRBV4-2 and TRBJ2-1, with 8 bases identical to TRBD2. Germline V lookup: CDR1 LGHNA, CDR2 YNFKEQ. V was clipped by 0 bases and J by 5 bases; unmatched bases: 9. The CDR3 is made up of 17 amino acids. The CDR3 spells CASSQERWREEHNEQFF. The CDR3 nucleotides are TGTGCCAGCAGCCAAGAGAGGTGGCGGGAGGAGCACAATGAGCAGTTCTTC.

This chain uses TRBV25-1 with TRBJ1-6; 10 positions match TRBD1. V shed 1 base, J shed 7 bases, and the junction held 4 bases outside the gene matches. The germline V gene encodes CDR1 MGHDK and CDR2 SYGVNS. The CDR3 contains 16 residues. Here the CDR3 DNA reads TGTGCCAGCAGTGAATCGGGACAGGGGACAAATTCACCCCTCCACTTT. Residues: CASSESGQGTNSPLHF.

V is TRBV11-3 and J is TRBJ1-1; D possibly corresponds to TRBD1 (6 bases). This CDR3 region has 14 residues. CDR1 and CDR2 (germline): SGHNT, YENEEA. V was clipped by 5 bases and J by 4 bases, with 14 bases between them. The DNA of the CDR3 is TGTGCCAGCAGCCCGAGGCAGGGGAGCACTGAAGCTTTCTTT. This gives the protein CASSPRQGSTEAFF.

This sequence joins TRBV7-8 and TRBJ2-5; 9 nucleotides line up with TRBD2. Per the germline V gene, CDR1 is SGHVS and CDR2 is FQNEAQ. The CDR3 extends over 14 amino acids. The V and J ends lost 6 bases and 7 bases, in that order; junction bases with no gene match: 9. DNA of the CDR3: TGTGCCAGCAGACACGGGACTAGCCCCGGGACCCAGTACTTC. It encodes CASRHGTSPGTQYF.

This chain connects TRBV2 to TRBJ1-1; D is unresolved. This CDR3 region has 11 residues. Germline V gene data show CDR1 as SNHLY and CDR2 as FYNNEI. V lost 7 bases and J lost 3, with 6 bases in between. CDR3 protein: CASTYYTEAFF. CDR3 coding DNA: TGTGCCAGCACGTACTACACTGAAGCTTTCTTT.

This sequence joins TRBV7-8 and TRBJ2-7, with TRBD2 identical over 7 bases. Germline V gene data show CDR1 as SGHVS and CDR2 as FQNEAQ. The V gene end was trimmed by 1 base and the J gene end by 6 bases; junction bases not matched to a gene: 3. The length of the CDR3 is 13 residues. CDR3 loop: CASSLGRGVEQYF. In DNA, the CDR3 is TGTGCCAGCAGCTTAGGTCGGGGGGTCGAGCAGTACTTC. The full variable domain, with the rest looked up from reference TRBV7-8 and TRBJ2-7, is GAGVSQSPRYKVAKRGQDVALRCDPISGHVSLFWYQQALGQGPEFLTYFQNEAQLDKSGLPSDRFFAERPEGSVSTLKIQRTQQEDSAVYLCASSLGRGVEQYFGPGTRLTVT.

J is TRBJ1-2 and V is TRBV5-4; 7 bases match TRBD1. Germline lookup yields CDR1 SGHNT and CDR2 YYREEE (reference sequence). There are 15 residues in the CDR3. Trimming cost V 4 bases and J 7 bases; bases outside gene matches: 13. CDR3 sequence reads: CASSPLRQGPFGYTF. CDR3 DNA sequence: TGTGCCAGCAGCCCTCTCCGACAGGGACCCTTTGGCTACACCTTC.

This clone was found once. The chain joins TRBV5-6 to TRBJ2-7, with D possibly being TRBD2 (6 bases). This CDR3 has 14 residues. The V end lost 3 bases, the J end lost 3 bases, and 13 bases lay between the germline ends. Germline lookup yields CDR1 SGHDT and CDR2 YYEEEE. In nucleotides, the CDR3 is TGTGCCAGCAGCTCCGGGTTAGCGGTCTACGAGCAGTACTTC. It codes for CASSSGLAVYEQYF.

This chain uses TRBV21-1 with TRBJ2-3; no DNA check was done on the table's D call, TRBD1. TRBV21-1 is a pseudogene. CDR3 length: 15 amino acids. CDR3 protein: CASSKGEGDTDTQYF. For the CDR3, the DNA is TGTGCCAGCAGCAAAGGTGAGGGGGACACAGATACGCAGTATTTT.

The V and J genes are TRBV7-2 and TRBJ1-4; the D gene is possibly TRBD1 (5 bases). The CDR3 sequence is 15 residues long. Germline V lookup: CDR1 SGHTA, CDR2 FQGNSA. Trimming took off 1 base at V and 8 bases at J, with 14 bases between the two ends. The CDR3 coding sequence is TGTGCCAGCAGCTTAGTTATAGGGTCAGGGGAAAAACTGTTTTTT. Its translation: CASSLVIGSGEKLFF.

CDR3 nucleotide sequence: TGTGCCAGCAGCCTGCTAGCGGGAACAGATACGCAGTATTTT. Its protein is CASSLLAGTDTQYF. The V call is TRBV11-2, the J call TRBJ2-3; 9 nucleotides agree with TRBD2. The CDR3 runs 14 residues. Germline V gene sequence: CDR1 SGHAT, CDR2 FQNNGV. Trimming at V came to 5 bases and at J to 3 bases, leaving 3 bases not matched to a gene.

The rearrangement joins TRBV2 to TRBJ2-1; possible D gene TRBD2, 5 bases. The germline CDR1 and CDR2 sequences are SNHLY and FYNNEI. The V end lost 7 bases, the J end lost 1 base, and 17 bases lay between the germline ends. This CDR3 comprises 16 residues. CDR3 region: CASTFFEGVSYNEQFF. The CDR3 region has the DNA TGTGCCAGCACCTTTTTTGAGGGAGTATCCTACAATGAGCAGTTCTTC.

The rearrangement uses TRBV7-2 and TRBJ2-4; TRBD2 matches at 12 bases. Looked up from germline, CDR1 is SGHTA and CDR2 is FQGNSA. Trimming cost V 5 bases and J 2 bases; bases outside gene matches: 4. The CDR3 extends over 16 amino acids. The CDR3 DNA is TGTGCCAGCAGCGTTACTAGCGGGGGGACCAAAAACATTCAGTACTTC. Residues: CASSVTSGGTKNIQYF.

The chain uses TRBV5-6 and TRBJ1-5; D is undetermined. Trimming left V 0 bases short and J 13 bases short, with 8 bases between. The CDR3 extends over 11 amino acids. In germline, CDR1 is SGHDT, CDR2 YYEEEE. The CDR3 coding sequence is TGTGCCAGCAGCTTGGGGGCCGAGCAGCATTTT. The encoded protein is CASSLGAEQHF.

Only a few counts were recorded for this clone. CDR3 loop: CASTDTGRGMEAFF. In nucleotides, the CDR3 is TGTGCCAGTACTGACACCGGAAGGGGAATGGAAGCTTTCTTT. The chain couples TRBV19 to TRBJ1-1; the D gene is possibly TRBD1 (5 bases). V lost 7 bases and J 8 bases, leaving 20 bases between the germline ends. The germline V gene has CDR1 LNHDA and CDR2 SQIVND (reference sequence). The CDR3 extends over 14 amino acids.